The following is a T cell receptor beta chain sequence with its context. TCRdb re-called the 5' RACE reads; every CDR3 protein appears as one record, without DNA. The listing records hundreds of thousands of distinct CDR3 sequences. The CDR3 is 15 residues long. Germline CDR1 and CDR2: MDHEN and SYDVKM. This entry belongs to a study of monozygotic twins with inflammatory bowel disease. V usage is TRBV28 and J usage is TRBJ1-3; TCRdb selects TRBD1, and the lack of DNA leaves this call unchecked. Sequencing was done on a sample of blood. This clonotype was sampled from a human donor with ulcerative colitis or Crohn's disease, or a healthy co-twin of an affected twin (not recorded which). The CDR3 spells CASSVTGLSGNTIYF.